This T cell receptor beta chain emerged from a study of blood T cell repertoires in COVID-19. Study at large: PBMCs, B-cell-depleted T cells, or T cells provided the cDNA or gDNA that made up the material.

Trimming cost V 1 base and J 0 bases, with 8 bases left between them. Germline V gives CDR1 MGHRA, CDR2 YSYEKL. The CDR3 is made up of 15 amino acids. Data came from immunoSEQ multiplex PCR; TCRdb stores just in-frame clones and leaves some out. The sample includes some 150,000 clones, under 90% of them seen just once. The genes are TRBV4-1 and TRBJ2-3; D is ambiguous. The sample was peripheral blood. The receptor comes from a woman between 55 and 75 years old with active or convalescent COVID-19. The CDR3 sequence is CASSQVQISTDTQYF. CDR3 in DNA: TGCGCCAGCAGCCAAGTACAGATTAGCACAGATACGCAGTATTTT.